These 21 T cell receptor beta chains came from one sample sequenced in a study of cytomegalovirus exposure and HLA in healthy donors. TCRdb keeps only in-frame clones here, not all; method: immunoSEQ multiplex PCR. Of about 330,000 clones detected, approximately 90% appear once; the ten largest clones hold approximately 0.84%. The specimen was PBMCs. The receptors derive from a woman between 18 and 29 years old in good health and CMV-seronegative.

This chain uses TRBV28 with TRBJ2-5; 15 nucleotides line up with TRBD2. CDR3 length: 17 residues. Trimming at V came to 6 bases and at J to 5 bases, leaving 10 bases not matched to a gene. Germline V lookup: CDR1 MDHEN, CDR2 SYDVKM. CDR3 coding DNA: TGTGCCAGCAGCCTTTTTAGGACTAGCGGGAGGGCGGAGACCCAGTACTTC. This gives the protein CASSLFRTSGRAETQYF.

For the CDR3, the DNA is TGCAGCGTTGAACAGGGAAGCACAGATACGCAGTATTTT. This codes for CSVEQGSTDTQYF. The chain employs TRBV29-1 and TRBJ2-3; the D gene is possibly TRBD1 (5 bases). This CDR3 contains 13 residues. Germline V gene sequence: CDR1 SQVTM, CDR2 ANQGSEA. V lost 2 bases, J lost 0 bases, and 6 bases lay in between.

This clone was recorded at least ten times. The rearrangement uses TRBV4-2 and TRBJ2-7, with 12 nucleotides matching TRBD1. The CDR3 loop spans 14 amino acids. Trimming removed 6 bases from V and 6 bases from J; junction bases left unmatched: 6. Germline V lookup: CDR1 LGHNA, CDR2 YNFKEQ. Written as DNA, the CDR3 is TGTGCCAGCAGTACGGGACAGGGGGCCCTCGAGCAGTACTTC. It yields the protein CASSTGQGALEQYF.

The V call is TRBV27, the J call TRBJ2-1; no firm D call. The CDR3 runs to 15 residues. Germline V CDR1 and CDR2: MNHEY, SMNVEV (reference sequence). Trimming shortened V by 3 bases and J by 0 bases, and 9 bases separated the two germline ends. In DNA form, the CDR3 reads TGTGCCAGCAGTTTTACCTATAGCTCCTACAATGAGCAGTTCTTC. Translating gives CASSFTYSSYNEQFF.

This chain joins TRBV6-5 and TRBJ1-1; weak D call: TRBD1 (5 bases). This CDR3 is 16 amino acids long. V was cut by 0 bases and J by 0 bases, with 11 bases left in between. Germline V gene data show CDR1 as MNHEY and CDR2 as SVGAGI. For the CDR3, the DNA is TGTGCCAGCAGTTACTCGATGGGGGGGTTGAACACTGAAGCTTTCTTT. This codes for CASSYSMGGLNTEAFF.

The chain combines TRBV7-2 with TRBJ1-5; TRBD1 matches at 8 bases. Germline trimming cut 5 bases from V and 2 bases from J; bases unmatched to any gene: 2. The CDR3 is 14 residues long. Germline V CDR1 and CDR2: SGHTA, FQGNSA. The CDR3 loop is CASSPGGGNQPQHF. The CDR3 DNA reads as TGTGCCAGCAGCCCAGGGGGCGGCAATCAGCCCCAGCATTTT.

In nucleotides, the CDR3 is TGCGCCAGCAGCCCCTCTAGTTGGAATGAGCAGTTCTTC. Translating it yields CASSPSSWNEQFF. The chain carries TRBV4-1 and TRBJ2-1; D unclear. The CDR3 has 13 residues. The V gene lost 4 bases and the J gene lost 7 bases, with 11 bases spanning the gap. Germline V gene sequence: CDR1 MGHRA, CDR2 YSYEKL.

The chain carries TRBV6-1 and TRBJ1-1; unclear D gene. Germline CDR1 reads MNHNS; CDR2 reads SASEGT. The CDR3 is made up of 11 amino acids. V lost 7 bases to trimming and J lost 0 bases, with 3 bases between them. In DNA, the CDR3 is TGTGCCAGCACAATGAACACTGAAGCTTTCTTT. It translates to CASTMNTEAFF.

This CDR3 reads CASSPLPGISLEQYF. DNA of the CDR3: TGTGCCAGCTCACCTCTACCCGGGATCAGCCTCGAGCAGTACTTC. The rearrangement links TRBV18 to TRBJ2-7; a weak D match, TRBD2 (5 bases). The CDR3 is made up of 15 amino acids. Trimming pared 3 bases from V and 6 bases from J, leaving 18 bases between. Germline values: CDR1 KGHSH, CDR2 LQKENI.

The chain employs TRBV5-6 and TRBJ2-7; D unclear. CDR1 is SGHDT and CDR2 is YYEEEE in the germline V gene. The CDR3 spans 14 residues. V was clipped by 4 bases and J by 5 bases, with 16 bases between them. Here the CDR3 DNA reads TGTGCCAGCAGCCCCTTTTCTGGAGCCCACGAGCAGTACTTC. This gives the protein CASSPFSGAHEQYF. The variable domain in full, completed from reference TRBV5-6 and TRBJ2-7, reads DAGVTQSPTHLIKTRGQQVTLRCSPKSGHDTVSWYQQALGQGPQFIFQYYEEEERQRGNFPDRFSGHQFPNYSSELNVNALLLGDSALYLCASSPFSGAHEQYFGPGTRLTVT.

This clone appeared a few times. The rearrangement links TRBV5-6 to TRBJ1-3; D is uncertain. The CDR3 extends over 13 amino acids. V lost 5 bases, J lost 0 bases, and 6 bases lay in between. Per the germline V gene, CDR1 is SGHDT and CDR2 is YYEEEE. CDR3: CASRPYSGNTIYF. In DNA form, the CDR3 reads TGTGCCAGCAGGCCCTACTCTGGAAACACCATATATTTT.

The CDR3 reads CATHLLSGSVSEQYF. The CDR3, as DNA: TGTGCCACCCACCTGTTAAGCGGGAGTGTCAGCGAGCAGTACTTC. This chain joins TRBV28 and TRBJ2-7; TRBD2 aligns across 8 bases. This CDR3 is 15 amino acids long. Germline-derived CDR1 and CDR2 are MDHEN and SYDVKM. Trimming cost V 10 bases and J 6 bases; bases outside gene matches: 17.

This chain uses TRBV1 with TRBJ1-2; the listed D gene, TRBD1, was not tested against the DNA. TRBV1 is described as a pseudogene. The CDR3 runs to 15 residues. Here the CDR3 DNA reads TGCACCAGCAGCCAAGGGGACAGGGAGGATTATGGCTACACCTTC. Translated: CTSSQGDREDYGYTF.

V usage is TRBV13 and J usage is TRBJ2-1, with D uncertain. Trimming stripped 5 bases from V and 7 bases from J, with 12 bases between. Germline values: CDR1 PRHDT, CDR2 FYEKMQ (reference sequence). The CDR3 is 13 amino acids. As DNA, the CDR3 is TGTGCCAGCAGCGCATCCGTAGAGAATGAGCAGTTCTTC. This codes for CASSASVENEQFF.

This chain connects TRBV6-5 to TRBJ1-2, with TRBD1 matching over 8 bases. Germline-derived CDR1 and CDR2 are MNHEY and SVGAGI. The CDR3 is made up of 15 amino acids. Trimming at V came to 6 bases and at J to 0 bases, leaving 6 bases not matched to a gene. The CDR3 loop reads CASRTSTGANYGYTF. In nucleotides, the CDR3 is TGTGCCAGCAGGACGTCGACAGGGGCTAACTATGGCTACACCTTC.

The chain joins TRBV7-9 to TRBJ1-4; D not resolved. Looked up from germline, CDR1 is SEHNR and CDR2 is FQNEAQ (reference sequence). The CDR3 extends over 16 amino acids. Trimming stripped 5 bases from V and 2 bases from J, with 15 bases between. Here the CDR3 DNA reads TGTGCCAGCAGCCCTGCGGATTGGGAGACTAATGAAAAACTGTTTTTT. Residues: CASSPADWETNEKLFF.

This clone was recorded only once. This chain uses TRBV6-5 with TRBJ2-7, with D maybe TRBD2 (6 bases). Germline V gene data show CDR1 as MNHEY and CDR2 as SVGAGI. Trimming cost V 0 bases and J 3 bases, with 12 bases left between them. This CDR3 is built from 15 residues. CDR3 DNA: TGTGCCAGCAGTTACTCCTTCGGGGGTGGCTACGAGCAGTACTTC. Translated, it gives CASSYSFGGGYEQYF.

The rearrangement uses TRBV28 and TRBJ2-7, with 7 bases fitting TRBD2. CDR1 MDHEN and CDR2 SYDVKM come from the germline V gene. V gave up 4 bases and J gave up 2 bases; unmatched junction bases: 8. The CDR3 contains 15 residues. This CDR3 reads CASSSSSGAAYEQYF. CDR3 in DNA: TGTGCCAGCAGTTCCTCTAGCGGTGCGGCCTACGAGCAGTACTTC.

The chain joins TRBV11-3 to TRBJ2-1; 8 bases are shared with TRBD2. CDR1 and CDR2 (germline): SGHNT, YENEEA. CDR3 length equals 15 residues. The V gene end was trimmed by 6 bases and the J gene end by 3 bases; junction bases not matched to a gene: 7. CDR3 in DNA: TGTGCCAGCAGTCTTAGCGGGGACGGCTACAATGAGCAGTTCTTC. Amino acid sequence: CASSLSGDGYNEQFF.

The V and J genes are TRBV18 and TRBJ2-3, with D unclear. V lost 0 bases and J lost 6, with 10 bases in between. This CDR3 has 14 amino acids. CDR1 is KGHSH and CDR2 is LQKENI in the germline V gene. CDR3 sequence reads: CASSPPISIDTQYF. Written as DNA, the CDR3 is TGTGCCAGCTCACCACCGATTAGCATTGATACGCAGTATTTT.

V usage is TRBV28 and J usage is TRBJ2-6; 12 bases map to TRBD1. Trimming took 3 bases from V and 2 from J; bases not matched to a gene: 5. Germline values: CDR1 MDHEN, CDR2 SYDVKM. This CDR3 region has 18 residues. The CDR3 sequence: CASSLAGQGAAGANVLTF. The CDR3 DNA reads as TGTGCCAGCAGTTTGGCGGGACAGGGGGCTGCTGGGGCCAACGTCCTGACTTTC.